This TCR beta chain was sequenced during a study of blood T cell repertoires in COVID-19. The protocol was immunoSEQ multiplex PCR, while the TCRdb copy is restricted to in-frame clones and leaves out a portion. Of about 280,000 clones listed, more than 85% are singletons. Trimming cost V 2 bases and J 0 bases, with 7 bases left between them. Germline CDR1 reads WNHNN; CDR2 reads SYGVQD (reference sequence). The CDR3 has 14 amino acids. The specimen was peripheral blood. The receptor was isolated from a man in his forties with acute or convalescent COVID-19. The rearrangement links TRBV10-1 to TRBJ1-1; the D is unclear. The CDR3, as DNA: TGCGCCAGCAGTGAGGGCCCGCTGAACACTGAAGCTTTCTTT. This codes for CASSEGPLNTEAFF.